This is a list of T cell receptor beta chains from one sample in a study of T cell changes during pregnancy in multiple sclerosis. The protocol was immunoSEQ multiplex PCR, while the TCRdb copy is restricted to in-frame clones and leaves out a portion. This sample has some 47,000 clones; roughly 96% occur once, and the top ten carry 0.75% to 0.9%. The specimen was peripheral blood, collected in the second trimester of pregnancy. The receptor source for this set is a female donor with multiple sclerosis, enrolled in a pregnancy study. The conserved cysteine and the conserved F or W are not part of the CDR3 here. Fields, in order: CDR3 length, V gene, J gene, CDR3 protein.

len: 10
v_gene: TRBV7-8
j_gene: TRBJ2-1
CDR3aa: ASSLARSPQF

len: 14
v_gene: TRBV28
j_gene: TRBJ2-5
CDR3aa: ASSRPGTGSGETQY

len: 11
v_gene: TRBV2
j_gene: TRBJ2-7
CDR3aa: ATTGAGPYEQY

len: 12
v_gene: TRBV18
j_gene: TRBJ2-7
CDR3aa: ASSPRPSPAEQY

len: 14
v_gene: TRBV19
j_gene: TRBJ2-7
CDR3aa: ASRPGRTGASYEQY

len: 12
v_gene: TRBV6-1
j_gene: TRBJ1-5
CDR3aa: ASSPGVANQPQH

len: 12
v_gene: TRBV5-1
j_gene: TRBJ1-3
CDR3aa: ASRSGPSGNTIY

len: 12
v_gene: TRBV10-1
j_gene: TRBJ2-2
CDR3aa: ASSYRQNTGELF

len: 11
v_gene: TRBV28
j_gene: TRBJ1-4
CDR3aa: ASSFNYYEKLF

len: 13
v_gene: TRBV5-1
j_gene: TRBJ2-2
CDR3aa: ASSLTGLGTGELF

len: 14
v_gene: TRBV5-1
j_gene: TRBJ1-1
CDR3aa: ASSLVTGIKNTEAF

len: 12
v_gene: TRBV12-5
j_gene: TRBJ2-5
CDR3aa: ASGLPGPQETQY

len: 15
v_gene: TRBV28
j_gene: TRBJ2-5
CDR3aa: ASSLWALTGGRETQY

len: 13
v_gene: TRBV25-1
j_gene: TRBJ1-2
CDR3aa: ASSEGQADGVGYT

len: 12
v_gene: TRBV18
j_gene: TRBJ1-1
CDR3aa: ASSPMGLDTEAF

len: 9
v_gene: TRBV2
j_gene: TRBJ2-7
CDR3aa: ASSKGYEQY

len: 12
v_gene: TRBV9
j_gene: TRBJ1-1
CDR3aa: ASSVESSNTEAF

len: 13
v_gene: TRBV6-6
j_gene: TRBJ1-2
CDR3aa: ASSYGRTGEYGYT

len: 12
v_gene: TRBV19
j_gene: TRBJ2-7
CDR3aa: ASSRGQGYYEQY

len: 16
v_gene: TRBV18
j_gene: TRBJ2-2
CDR3aa: ASSPPNSGRADTGELF

len: 13
v_gene: TRBV6-1
j_gene: TRBJ1-1
CDR3aa: ASSTLGQSNTEAF

len: 12
v_gene: TRBV7-6
j_gene: TRBJ2-3
CDR3aa: ASSSPRGTDTQY

len: 13
v_gene: TRBV7-2
j_gene: TRBJ1-3
CDR3aa: ASSSWDSSGNTIY

len: 13
v_gene: TRBV4-3
j_gene: TRBJ1-1
CDR3aa: ASSQGEDRVTEAF

len: 14
v_gene: TRBV2
j_gene: TRBJ2-2
CDR3aa: ASSLETGGAVGELF

len: 12
v_gene: TRBV11-2
j_gene: TRBJ2-1
CDR3aa: ASSSTGSYNEQF

len: 12
v_gene: TRBV25-1
j_gene: TRBJ1-2
CDR3aa: ASSYLGQGGGYT

len: 18
v_gene: TRBV18
j_gene: TRBJ2-1
CDR3aa: ASSPPYLAVEKRSYNEQF